This T cell receptor beta chain was profiled in a study of identical twins. With template switching, a universal primer site was added, and the cDNA carried unique molecular identifiers. TCRdb passed the 5' RACE reads through MiXCR, listing each CDR3 protein once. In the table there are 650,000 to 800,000 distinct CDR3 sequences, about 9.4% of which are singletons. In its sample, this clonotype was seen a few times. These same data were also listed under a study on yellow fever vaccine responses in identical twins. That work contributes: It has been reported that, in twins, the vaccine T cell response seemed partly convergent and partly personalized.

Sequenced: PBMCs. This clonotype originated in a woman in her late teens or twenties in good health.

CDR3 loop: CASSFRGRAHEQYF. In DNA form, the CDR3 reads TGTGCCAGCAGCTTCAGGGGCAGGGCCCACGAGCAGTACTTC. This rearrangement joins TRBV5-6 to TRBJ2-7, with a possible D match to TRBD1 (6 bases). Germline loops: CDR1 SGHDT, CDR2 YYEEEE. Trimming took off 2 bases at V and 5 bases at J, with 14 bases between the two ends. The CDR3 has 14 amino acids.